This entry is about one T cell receptor beta chain. Using immunoSEQ multiplex PCR, the repertoire was profiled, and TCRdb retains in-frame clones only, with some absent. The sample lists 150,000 to 200,000 clones, under 80% seen once, with around 17% in the top ten. In germline, CDR1 is SQVTM, CDR2 ANQGSEA. CDR3 length equals 11 residues. The ends were cut back, 7 bases at V and 7 bases at J, with 10 bases in the middle. This entry belongs to a study of blood T cell repertoires in COVID-19. At the level of the study: From T cells, B-cell-depleted T cells, or PBMCs came the material, which was cDNA or gDNA.

This TCR came from a woman aged 50 to 65 with acute COVID-19. The chain combines TRBV29-1 with TRBJ2-2; possibly TRBD1 for D (6 bases). The source material was PBMCs or T cells enriched from blood (not recorded which). CDR3 DNA: TGCAGCGCCTACAGGGACGGGGAGCTGTTTTTT. Translating gives CSAYRDGELFF.